Presented here are 30 T cell receptor beta chains from one specimen sequenced in a study of blood T cells in healthy people across ages. The authors ran a second PCR of roughly 7 to 11 cycles using a sample-barcoded 5' primer and a J-beta primer mix. TCRdb re-called the 5' RACE reads through MiXCR, storing one row per CDR3 protein. The sample carries about 640,000 distinct CDR3 sequences, around 54% recorded once. Sequencing was performed on blood. The receptors were sampled from a man aged 60-69 years in good health.

This clonotype was detected many times. V gene TRBV5-6 combines with J gene TRBJ1-4, with 7 bases aligning to TRBD1. Germline V gene sequence: CDR1 SGHDT, CDR2 YYEEEE. The V gene end was trimmed by 4 bases and the J gene end by 4 bases; junction bases not matched to a gene: 7. This CDR3 is built from 15 residues. CDR3 DNA sequence: TGTGCCAGCAGCGGATCAGGGGGTGGTAATGAAAAACTGTTTTTT. It translates to CASSGSGGGNEKLFF.

The J gene is TRBJ2-7, the V gene TRBV11-1; D may be TRBD1 or TRBD2 (5 bases each). The CDR3 loop spans 15 amino acids. V gave up 4 bases and J gave up 0 bases, with 13 bases separating them. Germline V gives CDR1 SGHAT, CDR2 FQDESV (reference sequence). The CDR3, as DNA: TGTGCCAGCAGCTGGGACCGGGACGTCTCCTACGAGCAGTACTTC. Translating gives CASSWDRDVSYEQYF.

This clonotype has only a few counts. The gene calls are TRBV27 and TRBJ2-1; no reliable D call. V dropped 2 bases and J dropped 3 bases, with 11 bases sitting between them. In germline, CDR1 is MNHEY, CDR2 SMNVEV (reference sequence). This CDR3 region has 15 residues. In DNA form, the CDR3 reads TGTGCCAGCAGTTTAGGTTCCCCAAGCTACAATGAGCAGTTCTTC. Protein product: CASSLGSPSYNEQFF.

The chain is built from TRBV6-1 and TRBJ2-4; perhaps D is TRBD1 or TRBD2 (5 bases each). Germline CDR1 MNHNS, CDR2 SASEGT. The germline V and J ends were trimmed by 4 bases and 9 bases, with 19 bases remaining between them. The CDR3 length is 15 residues. CDR3 amino acids: CASSVPGRAQGIQYF. CDR3 DNA sequence: TGTGCCAGCAGTGTACCGGGACGGGCCCAAGGCATTCAGTACTTC.

V is TRBV28 and J is TRBJ2-3, with D maybe TRBD2 (6 bases). Trimming removed 4 bases from V and 2 bases from J, with 13 bases in between. The germline V gene encodes CDR1 MDHEN and CDR2 SYDVKM. The CDR3 has 15 residues. CDR3 coding DNA: TGTGCCAGCAGTTCATCGGGGGACCTCACAGATACGCAGTATTTT. Translated: CASSSSGDLTDTQYF.

The gene calls are TRBV2 and TRBJ1-2; D might be TRBD1 (5 bases). The CDR3 loop spans 15 amino acids. Germline V CDR1 and CDR2: SNHLY, FYNNEI. Trimming removed 7 bases from V and 2 bases from J, with 17 bases in between. The CDR3 loop is CASIISPTDNYGYTF. CDR3 sequence (DNA): TGTGCCAGCATTATTAGCCCGACAGACAACTATGGCTACACCTTC.

The chain couples TRBV5-1 to TRBJ2-5; TRBD2 matches at 9 bases. Germline lookup yields CDR1 SGHRS and CDR2 YFSETQ. V gave up 4 bases and J gave up 9 bases; unmatched junction bases: 10. This CDR3 region has 14 residues. The CDR3 reads CASSPGAERGAQYF. In DNA, the CDR3 is TGCGCCAGCAGCCCTGGAGCCGAGCGGGGGGCCCAGTACTTC. Together with reference TRBV5-1 and TRBJ2-5, the CDR3 gives the full variable domain: KAGVTQTPRYLIKTRGQQVTLSCSPISGHRSVSWYQQTPGQGLQFLFEYFSETQRNKGNFPGRFSGRQFSNSRSEMNVSTLELGDSALYLCASSPGAERGAQYFGPGTRLLVL.

CDR3 residues: CASSLGSVRGTQYF. The CDR3 nucleotides read TGTGCCAGCAGTTTAGGGTCCGTTCGAGGTACGCAGTATTTT. This chain links TRBV28 with TRBJ2-3; no clear D gene. V was pared by 2 bases and J by 8 bases, with 14 bases between. The germline CDR1 and CDR2 sequences are MDHEN and SYDVKM. This CDR3 has 14 amino acids.

This clonotype was observed a few times. CDR3 in amino acids: CASSPNGGSGGETQYF. In nucleotides, the CDR3 is TGTGCCAGCAGCCCCAATGGGGGATCCGGAGGAGAGACCCAGTACTTC. V is TRBV7-8 and J is TRBJ2-5, with D perhaps TRBD1 or TRBD2 (5 bases each). The germline V and J ends were trimmed by 5 bases and 4 bases, with 20 bases remaining between them. Germline CDR1 SGHVS, CDR2 FQNEAQ. CDR3 length: 16 amino acids.

The chain links TRBV20-1 to TRBJ2-5; D gene unclear. Germline V gene lookup returns CDR1 DFQATT and CDR2 SNEGSKA (reference sequence). Deletions cut 2 bases from V and 1 base from J, with 11 bases between. The CDR3 covers 14 residues. CDR3 sequence reads: CSARKGVGQETQYF. For the CDR3, the DNA is TGCAGTGCTAGAAAGGGCGTGGGCCAAGAGACCCAGTACTTC.

The chain combines TRBV7-9 with TRBJ2-1, with D perhaps matching TRBD1 (5 bases). Germline values: CDR1 SEHNR, CDR2 FQNEAQ (reference sequence). V was cut by 5 bases and J by 1 base, with 12 bases left in between. CDR3 size: 15 residues. DNA for the CDR3: TGTGCCAGCAGCCCAACGACAGCGTCCTACAATGAGCAGTTCTTC. It is translated as CASSPTTASYNEQFF.

The V and J genes are TRBV20-1 and TRBJ2-5; the match to TRBD2 covers 8 bases. V gave up 6 bases and J gave up 5 bases; unmatched junction bases: 14. CDR3 length: 15 residues. CDR1 and CDR2 (germline): DFQATT, SNEGSKA (reference sequence). This CDR3 is CSAPARGGSGETQYF. The CDR3 nucleotides read TGCAGTGCCCCGGCCCGGGGGGGATCCGGGGAGACCCAGTACTTC.

As to this clonotype: Possible read error: a much larger clone is one base away. The V and J genes are TRBV5-1 and TRBJ2-5; 7 bases align to TRBD2. The DNA end favors TRBJ2-7, so the J call may be wrong. Germline loops: CDR1 SGHRS, CDR2 YFSETQ. The CDR3 runs 14 residues. CDR3 region: CAGSPSGSPYEQYF. The CDR3 nucleotides read TGCGCCGGCAGTCCTAGCGGTTCCCCCTACGAGCAGTACTTC.

This clonotype is a singleton in its sample. The rearrangement joins TRBV20-1 to TRBJ2-3; perhaps TRBD2 as D (5 bases). Trimming took 6 bases from V and 5 from J, leaving 15 bases between them. The CDR3 is made up of 13 amino acids. CDR1 is DFQATT, CDR2 SNEGSKA, per germline (reference sequence). The chain's CDR3 is CSAAQRAGDTQYF. The CDR3 DNA reads TGCAGTGCCGCACAGAGGGCTGGAGATACGCAGTATTTT.

On this clonotype itself: Germline is not matched at one junction end, which may reflect a read error. The gene calls are TRBV5-1 and TRBJ2-7; the D gene is possibly TRBD2 (6 bases). Germline CDR1 SGHRS, CDR2 YFSETQ. CDR3 length: 15 residues. The CDR3 loop reads CVSSLEGFPSYEQYF. CDR3 nucleotides: TGCGTCAGCAGCTTGGAGGGGTTCCCCTCCTACGAGCAGTACTTC.

The V gene is TRBV10-1, the J gene TRBJ2-1, with D perhaps matching TRBD2 (6 bases). V was pared by 3 bases and J by 13 bases, with 19 bases between. The CDR3 is 14 amino acids. Per the germline V gene, CDR1 is WNHNN and CDR2 is SYGVQD (reference sequence). The CDR3 sequence is CASSDSASAETQFF. The CDR3 region has the DNA TGCGCCAGCAGTGACTCGGCTAGCGCTGAGACCCAGTTCTTC.

The chain recombines TRBV18 with TRBJ2-4, with D possibly being TRBD1 or TRBD2 (5 bases each). The CDR3 loop spans 15 amino acids. From germline, CDR1 is KGHSH and CDR2 LQKENI. Trimming took 3 bases from V and 5 from J, leaving 14 bases between them. The CDR3 nucleotides are TGTGCCAGCTCACCCGTCGGGCAGGGAGAAAACATTCAGTACTTC. Translating gives CASSPVGQGENIQYF. The variable domain in full, with the rest retrieved from reference TRBV18 and TRBJ2-4, is NAGVMQNPRHLVRRRGQEARLRCSPMKGHSHVYWYRQLPEEGLKFMVYLQKENIIDESGMPKERFSAEFPKEGPSILRIQQVVRGDSAAYFCASSPVGQGENIQYFGAGTRLSVL.

The rearrangement joins TRBV11-2 to TRBJ2-5; D is possibly TRBD1 (6 bases). Deletions cut 0 bases from V and 2 bases from J, with 13 bases between. The CDR3 spans 16 residues. Germline V gene data show CDR1 as SGHAT and CDR2 as FQNNGV. The CDR3 DNA follows: TGTGCCAGCAGCTTAGATCGGTCAGGGGCGCAAGAGACCCAGTACTTC. This sequence encodes CASSLDRSGAQETQYF. Full variable domain (rest looked up from reference TRBV11-2 and TRBJ2-5): EAGVAQSPRYKIIEKRQSVAFWCNPISGHATLYWYQQILGQGPKLLIQFQNNGVVDDSQLPKDRFSAERLKGVDSTLKIQPAKLEDSAVYLCASSLDRSGAQETQYFGPGTRLLVL.

The chain carries TRBV11-3 and TRBJ2-1; 10 nucleotides line up with TRBD2. Looked up from germline, CDR1 is SGHNT and CDR2 is YENEEA. V lost 5 bases to trimming and J lost 9 bases; unmatched junction nucleotides: 7. The CDR3 contains 14 residues. CDR3 amino acids: CASSQRTSGGEQFF. In nucleotides, the CDR3 is TGTGCCAGCAGCCAACGGACTAGCGGTGGTGAGCAGTTCTTC. Drawing the rest from reference TRBV11-3 and TRBJ2-1, the complete variable domain is EAGVVQSPRYKIIEKKQPVAFWCNPISGHNTLYWYLQNLGQGPELLIRYENEEAVDDSQLPKDRFSAERLKGVDSTLKIQPAELGDSAVYLCASSQRTSGGEQFFGPGTRLTVL.

This clonotype was detected only a few times. The chain carries TRBV12-3 or TRBV12-4 and TRBJ2-5, with 10 nucleotides matching TRBD1. CDR3 length: 14 residues. After removal of 6 bases from V and 3 bases from J, the junction contained 4 bases not matched to a gene. The CDR3 nucleotides are TGTGCCAGCAGACGGGACAGGGGAGAAGAGACCCAGTACTTC. It codes for CASRRDRGEETQYF.

This chain uses TRBV12-3 or TRBV12-4 with TRBJ2-1; 10 nucleotides align to TRBD2. The CDR3 has 18 residues. The trim removed 2 bases at V and 1 base at J, leaving 8 bases unmatched. The CDR3 DNA reads TGTGCCAGCAGTTTACACAGCGGGGGGGTAGAATCCTACAATGAGCAGTTCTTC. Protein sequence: CASSLHSGGVESYNEQFF.

This chain connects TRBV20-1 to TRBJ2-1; 8 nucleotides align to TRBD2. V lost 1 base and J lost 15; bases outside the gene matches: 14. Per the germline V gene, CDR1 is DFQATT and CDR2 is SNEGSKA (reference sequence). CDR3 length: 14 amino acids. CDR3 coding DNA: TGCAGTGCTAGAGCAGGTCGAGCGGGGGCTGTTTCGTTCTTC. As protein: CSARAGRAGAVSFF.

This clonotype appeared many times. Mismatch with germline at one junction end may stem from a read error. The V and J genes are TRBV12-3 or TRBV12-4 and TRBJ2-5, with D maybe TRBD2 (5 bases). The CDR3 consists of 13 residues. CDR3 nucleotides: TGTGCCAGCAGCTTAGCCGGGAAAGAGACCCAGTACTTC. Amino acids: CASSLAGKETQYF.

As to this clonotype: The junction shows a germline mismatch at one end, possibly a read error. The CDR3 here is CASCQDKFGGPADTQYF. The DNA of the CDR3 is TGCGCCAGCTGCCAAGATAAGTTCGGGGGCCCCGCAGATACGCAGTATTTT. The V and J genes are TRBV4-1 and TRBJ2-3; TRBD1 or TRBD2 may be the D gene (6 bases each). The CDR3 is made up of 17 amino acids. Germline CDR1 is MGHRA and CDR2 is YSYEKL.

This clonotype turned up a few times. The chain employs TRBV12-3 or TRBV12-4 and TRBJ2-3, with D unresolved. The CDR3 consists of 11 residues. V lost 3 bases and J lost 7, with 5 bases in between. CDR3 loop: CASSFQYTQYF. The CDR3 DNA follows: TGTGCCAGCAGTTTTCAGTATACGCAGTATTTT.

This clonotype appeared a few times. The rearrangement joins TRBV3-1 to TRBJ2-5; 8 nucleotides align to TRBD2. Looked up from germline, CDR1 is LGHDT and CDR2 is YNNKEL (reference sequence). The CDR3 totals 16 residues. The junction had 4 bases not matched to a gene; V was cut back by 0 bases and J by 1 base. CDR3 DNA: TGTGCCAGCAGCCAAGATAGCGGGGCATTCCAAGAGACCCAGTACTTC. It codes for CASSQDSGAFQETQYF.

The chain combines TRBV20-1 with TRBJ1-2, with TRBD1 identical over 7 bases. This CDR3 is 14 amino acids long. Trimming took 6 bases from V and 3 from J; bases not matched to a gene: 10. Germline V CDR1 and CDR2: DFQATT, SNEGSKA (reference sequence). The CDR3 sequence: CSAREQGRDYGYTF. CDR3 coding DNA: TGCAGTGCCCGCGAACAGGGGCGAGACTATGGCTACACCTTC.

The J gene is TRBJ1-4, the V gene TRBV9, with D possibly TRBD1 on 5 matching bases. This CDR3 has 16 amino acids. The germline V and J ends were trimmed by 3 bases and 4 bases, with 16 bases remaining between them. Germline V CDR1 and CDR2: SGDLS, YYNGEE. The CDR3 loop reads CASSAGGLGDNEKLFF. The CDR3 DNA sequence: TGTGCCAGCAGCGCGGGGGGACTTGGGGATAATGAAAAACTGTTTTTT.

The chain recombines TRBV7-9 with TRBJ1-1; perhaps TRBD1 as D (5 bases). Germline lookup yields CDR1 SEHNR and CDR2 FQNEAQ (reference sequence). Deletions cut 4 bases from V and 0 bases from J, with 12 bases between. The CDR3 spans 15 residues. DNA of the CDR3: TGTGCCAGCAGCTACTCAGGGACCATGAACACTGAAGCTTTCTTT. This encodes CASSYSGTMNTEAFF.

This chain joins TRBV20-1 and TRBJ2-5; 10 nucleotides align to TRBD1. Matching the DNA end better, TRBJ2-7 makes the J call doubtful. The V gene's germline CDR1 is DFQATT and CDR2 SNEGSKA (reference sequence). The CDR3 has 15 amino acids. CDR3 residues: CSAAPADRGTNEQYF. The CDR3 DNA sequence: TGCAGTGCAGCCCCCGCGGACAGGGGGACCAACGAGCAGTACTTC.